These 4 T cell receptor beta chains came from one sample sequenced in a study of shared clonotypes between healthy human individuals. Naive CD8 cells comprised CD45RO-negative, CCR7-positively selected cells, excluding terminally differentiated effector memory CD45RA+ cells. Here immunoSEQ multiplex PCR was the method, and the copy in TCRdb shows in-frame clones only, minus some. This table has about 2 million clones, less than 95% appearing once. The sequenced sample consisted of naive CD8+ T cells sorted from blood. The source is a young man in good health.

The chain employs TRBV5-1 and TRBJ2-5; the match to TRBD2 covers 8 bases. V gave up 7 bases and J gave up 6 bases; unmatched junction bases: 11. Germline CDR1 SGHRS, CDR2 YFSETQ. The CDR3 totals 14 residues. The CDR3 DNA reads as TGCGCCAGCCTTCTCCGGGAGGGCCCGCAGACCCAGTACTTC. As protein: CASLLREGPQTQYF.

As DNA, the CDR3 is TGTGCCAGCAGTTCCAGCGCGCCTATATCCGCCTACGAGCAGTACTTC. Translating it yields CASSSSAPISAYEQYF. The V call is TRBV6-5, the J call TRBJ2-7, with D uncertain. V lost 4 bases to trimming and J lost 2 bases, with 18 bases between them. Germline CDR1 reads MNHEY; CDR2 reads SVGAGI. This CDR3 has 16 residues.

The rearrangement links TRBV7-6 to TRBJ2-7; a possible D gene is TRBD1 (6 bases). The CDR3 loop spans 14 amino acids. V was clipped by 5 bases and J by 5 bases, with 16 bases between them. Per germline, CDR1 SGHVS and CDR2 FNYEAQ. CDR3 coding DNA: TGTGCCAGCAGCCACGGGCAGGGGATCGACGAGCAGTACTTC. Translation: CASSHGQGIDEQYF. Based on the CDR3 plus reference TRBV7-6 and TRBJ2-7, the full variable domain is GAGVSQSPRYKVTKRGQDVALRCDPISGHVSLYWYRQALGQGPEFLTYFNYEAQQDKSGLPNDRFSAERPEGSISTLTIQRTEQRDSAMYRCASSHGQGIDEQYFGPGTRLTVT.

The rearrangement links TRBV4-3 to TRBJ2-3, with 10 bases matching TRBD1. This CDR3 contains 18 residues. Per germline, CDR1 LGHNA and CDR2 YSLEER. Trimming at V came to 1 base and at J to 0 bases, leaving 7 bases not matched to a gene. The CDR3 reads CASSQGIGQGVSTDTQYF. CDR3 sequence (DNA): TGCGCCAGCAGCCAAGGAATAGGACAGGGGGTGAGCACAGATACGCAGTATTTT.